This TCR beta chain was sequenced during a study of CD8+ T cells in alopecia areata. General study findings and limits: Sharing of TCR sequences between patients (possibly for HLA-related reasons) was less clear than in mice. Clonality in lesional scalp, especially alopecia totalis/universalis, exceeded that of normal scalp. Scalp specimens additionally yield sequences from normal skin's resident alphabeta T cells.

The CDR3 consists of 14 residues. Germline V CDR1 and CDR2: GTSNPN, SVGIG (reference sequence). Trimming shortened V by 0 bases and J by 4 bases, and 9 bases separated the two germline ends. PBMCs provided sorted CD4+ and CD8+ T cells. Points on this clone: As yet, its antigen is unknown.

As the sequencing template, cDNA was produced by extracting RNA and reverse transcribing it. The assay was immunoSEQ multiplex PCR, and TCRdb's table has in-frame clones only and misses some. Of over 150,000 clones detected, approximately 60% appear once; the ten largest clones hold 4.5% to 6%. This clonotype was sampled from a human donor in good health. The sequencing sample was made of CD8+ T cells sorted from blood. This chain links TRBV30 with TRBJ2-2; D possibly corresponds to TRBD1 (6 bases). CDR3 coding DNA: TGTGCCTGGAGTGTGAACAGGGTCACCGGGGAGCTGTTTTTT. Protein sequence: CAWSVNRVTGELFF.